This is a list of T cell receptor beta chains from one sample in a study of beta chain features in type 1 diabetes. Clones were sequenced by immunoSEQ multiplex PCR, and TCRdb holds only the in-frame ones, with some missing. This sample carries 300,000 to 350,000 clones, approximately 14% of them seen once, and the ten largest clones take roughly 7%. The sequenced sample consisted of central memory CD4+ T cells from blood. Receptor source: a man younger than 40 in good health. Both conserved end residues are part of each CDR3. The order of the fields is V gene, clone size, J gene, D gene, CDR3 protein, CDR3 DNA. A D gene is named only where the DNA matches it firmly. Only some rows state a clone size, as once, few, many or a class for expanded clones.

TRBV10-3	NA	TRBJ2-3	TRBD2	CAISATSSGTDTQYF	TGTGCCATCAGCGCGACTAGCAGTGGGACAGATACGCAGTATTTT
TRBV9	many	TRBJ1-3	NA	CASSVTASSGNTIYF	TGTGCCAGCAGCGTTACTGCCAGCTCTGGAAACACCATATATTTT
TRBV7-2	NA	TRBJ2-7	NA	CASSSSVGEQYF	TGTGCCAGCAGCTCCTCAGTGGGGGAGCAGTACTTC
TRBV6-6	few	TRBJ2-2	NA	CASSLQGGVGTGELFF	TGTGCCAGCAGTTTACAGGGTGGCGTCGGCACCGGGGAGCTGTTTTTT
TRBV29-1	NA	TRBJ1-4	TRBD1	CSVPQGGNEKLFF	TGCAGCGTACCCCAGGGGGGAAATGAAAAACTGTTTTTT
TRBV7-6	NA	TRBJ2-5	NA	CASSWTGAQYF	TGTGCCAGCAGCTGGACCGGGGCCCAGTACTTC
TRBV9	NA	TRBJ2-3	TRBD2	CASSVSGGRGVDTQYF	TGTGCCAGCAGCGTTAGCGGGGGCCGGGGGGTGGATACGCAGTATTTT
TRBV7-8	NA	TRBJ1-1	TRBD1	CASRTGPNTEAFF	TGTGCCAGTAGGACAGGACCGAACACTGAAGCTTTCTTT
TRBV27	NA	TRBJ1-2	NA	CASGGFSYGYTF	TGTGCCAGCGGCGGGTTCAGCTATGGCTACACCTTC
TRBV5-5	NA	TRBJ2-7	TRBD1	CASSRDRGYEQYF	TGTGCCAGCAGCCGGGACAGGGGCTACGAGCAGTACTTC
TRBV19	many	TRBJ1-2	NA	CASSIGQSYGYTF	TGTGCCAGTAGTATTGGACAGTCTTATGGCTACACCTTC
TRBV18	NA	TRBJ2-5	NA	CASSPSEGLVTQYF	TGTGCCAGCTCACCATCAGAAGGGTTGGTGACCCAGTACTTC
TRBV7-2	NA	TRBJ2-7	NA	CASSVDRSSYEQYF	TGTGCCAGCAGCGTAGACAGGAGCTCCTACGAGCAGTACTTC
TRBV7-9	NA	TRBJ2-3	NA	CASSEGSSGTDTQYF	TGTGCCAGCTCCGAGGGAAGCTCCGGCACAGATACGCAGTATTTT
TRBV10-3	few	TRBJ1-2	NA	CASRKPRANYGYTF	TGTGCCAGCAGAAAACCCAGGGCTAACTATGGCTACACCTTC
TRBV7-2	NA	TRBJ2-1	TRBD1	CASSLGQFNEQFF	TGTGCCAGCAGCTTGGGACAGTTCAATGAGCAGTTCTTC
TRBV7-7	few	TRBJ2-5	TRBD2	CASRQGLAGGPQETQYF	TGTGCCAGCAGACAGGGACTAGCGGGGGGGCCTCAAGAGACCCAGTACTTC
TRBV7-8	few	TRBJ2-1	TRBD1	CASSPRDRVFNEQFF	TGTGCCAGCAGCCCCCGGGACAGGGTATTCAATGAGCAGTTCTTC
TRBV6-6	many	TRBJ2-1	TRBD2	CASSPGTRGEQFF	TGTGCCAGCAGTCCCGGGACTAGGGGTGAGCAGTTCTTC
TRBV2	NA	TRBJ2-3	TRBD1	CASSEGDRATDTQYF	TGTGCCAGCAGTGAAGGGGACAGGGCCACAGATACGCAGTATTTT
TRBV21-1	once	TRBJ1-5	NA	CASRGRGNQPQHF	TGTGCCAGCAGAGGGCGAGGGAATCAGCCCCAGCATTTT
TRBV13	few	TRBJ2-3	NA	CASSPVLGRPSTDTQYF	TGTGCCAGCAGCCCCGTTCTGGGGCGGCCTAGCACAGATACGCAGTATTTT
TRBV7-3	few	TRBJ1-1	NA	CASSLDGLREAFF	TGTGCCAGCAGCTTAGACGGCCTTCGTGAAGCTTTCTTT
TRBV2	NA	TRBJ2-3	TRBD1	CASIRDRGVAADTQYF	TGTGCCAGCATCCGGGACAGGGGGGTCGCCGCAGATACGCAGTATTTT
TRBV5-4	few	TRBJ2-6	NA	CASSPKKTLSGANVLTF	TGTGCCAGCAGCCCTAAAAAGACACTCTCTGGGGCCAACGTCCTGACTTTC
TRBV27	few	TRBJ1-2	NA	CASSSLDSYYGYTF	TGTGCCAGCAGCTCCTTGGACAGTTACTATGGCTACACCTTC
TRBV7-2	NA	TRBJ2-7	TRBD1	CASSLGGTGGAQYF	TGTGCCAGCAGCTTAGGCGGGACAGGGGGCGCGCAGTACTTC
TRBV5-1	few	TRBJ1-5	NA	CASSLDSNQPQHF	TGCGCCAGCAGCTTGGATAGCAATCAGCCCCAGCATTTT
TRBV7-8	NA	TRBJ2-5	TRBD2	CASSATTSGRVGTQYF	TGTGCCAGCAGCGCGACCACTAGCGGGAGGGTGGGGACCCAGTACTTC